This TCR beta chain was identified during a study of OX40 agonist ivuxolimab in advanced cancers. The overall study: The study gave patients intravenous ivuxolimab at 0.01 to 10 mg/kg every 2 weeks.

CDR1 SGDLS and CDR2 YYNGEE come from the germline V gene. Trimming removed 0 bases at V and 1 base at J, with 5 bases between. The CDR3 loop spans 14 amino acids. The table came from immunoSEQ multiplex PCR; TCRdb's copy has only in-frame clones and leaves some out. Altogether 90,000 or so clones are present, more than 80% being singletons, with the ten largest covering 8.4%. The count of this clone is one. This sequence was found in an adult with an advanced solid tumor such as melanoma, head and neck, liver or kidney cancer. The rearrangement joins TRBV9 to TRBJ2-1; no clear D gene. The input for sequencing was CD4+ or CD8+ T cells sorted from blood, taken in a trial of the OX40 agonist ivuxolimab. CDR3 region: CASSVEQSYNEQFF. The CDR3 DNA reads as TGTGCCAGCAGCGTAGAACAGTCCTACAATGAGCAGTTCTTC.